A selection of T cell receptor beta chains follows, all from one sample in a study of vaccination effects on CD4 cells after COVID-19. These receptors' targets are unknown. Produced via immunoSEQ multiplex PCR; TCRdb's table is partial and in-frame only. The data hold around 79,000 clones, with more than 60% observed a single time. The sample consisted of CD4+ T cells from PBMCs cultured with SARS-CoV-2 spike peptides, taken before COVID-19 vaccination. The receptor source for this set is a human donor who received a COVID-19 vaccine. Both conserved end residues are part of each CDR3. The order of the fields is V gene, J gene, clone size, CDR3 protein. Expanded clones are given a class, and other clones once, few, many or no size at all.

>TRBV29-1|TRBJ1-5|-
CSVGGTGDQPQHF
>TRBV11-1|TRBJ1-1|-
CASSLEDTVSEAFF
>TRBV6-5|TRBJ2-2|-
CASSSRTGGDTGELFF
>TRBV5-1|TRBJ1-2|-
CASSPGTGGSYGYTF
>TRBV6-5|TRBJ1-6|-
CASSPGTGRDSPLHF
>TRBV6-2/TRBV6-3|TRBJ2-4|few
CASSDKGQLAKNIQYF
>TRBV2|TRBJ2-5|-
CASSDRAETQYF
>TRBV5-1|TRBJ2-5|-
CASSSDVGTQYF
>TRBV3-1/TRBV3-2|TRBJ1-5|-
CASSQQGLGDQPQHF
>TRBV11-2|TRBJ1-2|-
CASSLVDFNYGYTF
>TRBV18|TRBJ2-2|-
CASSPGGANTGELFF
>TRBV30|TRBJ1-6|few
CAIHFGQRYNSPLHF
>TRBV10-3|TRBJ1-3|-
CASNRGTTGNTIYF
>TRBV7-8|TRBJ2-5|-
CASSLYAGGETQYF
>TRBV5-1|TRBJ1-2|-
CASSELNYGYTF
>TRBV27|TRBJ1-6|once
CASSLREGWRNSPLHF
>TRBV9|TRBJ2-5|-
CASSGYLGGAFGETQYF
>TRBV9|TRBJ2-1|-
CASSSSGGRGYNEQFF
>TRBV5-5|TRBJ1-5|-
CASSFRADQPQHF
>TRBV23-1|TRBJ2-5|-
CASSQLCVRVGRETQYF
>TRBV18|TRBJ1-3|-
CASSLDALIGDTIYF
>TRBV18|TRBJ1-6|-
CASSPTRRGARNSPLHF
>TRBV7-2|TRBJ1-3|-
CASSLVSWGNTIYF
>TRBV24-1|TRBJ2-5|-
CATSDSGYRDKETQYF
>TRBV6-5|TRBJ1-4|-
CASVRQGGNEKLFF
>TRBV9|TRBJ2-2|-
CASSGYRGREPNTGELFF
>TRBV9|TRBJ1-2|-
CASSEGPGQQGYGYTF
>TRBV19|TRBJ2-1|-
CASTGQVYNEQFF
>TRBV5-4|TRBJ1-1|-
CASSFSLSRNTEAFF
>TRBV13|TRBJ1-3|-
CATRRDPGNTIYF
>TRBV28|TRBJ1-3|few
CASYSSNTIYF
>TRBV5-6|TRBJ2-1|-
CASSLGSYNEQFF
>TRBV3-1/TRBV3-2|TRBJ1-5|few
CASSQEGGAGSNQPQHF
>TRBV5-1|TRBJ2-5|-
CASSSDRGLVETQYF
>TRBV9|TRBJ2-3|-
CASSVGKGAIDTQYF
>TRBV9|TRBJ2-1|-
CASSAAGTEYNEQFF
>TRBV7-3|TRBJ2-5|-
CASSLAGRGETQYF
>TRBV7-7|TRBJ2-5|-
CASSLRGFGETQYF
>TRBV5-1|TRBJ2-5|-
CASSIRPGTGDGETQYF